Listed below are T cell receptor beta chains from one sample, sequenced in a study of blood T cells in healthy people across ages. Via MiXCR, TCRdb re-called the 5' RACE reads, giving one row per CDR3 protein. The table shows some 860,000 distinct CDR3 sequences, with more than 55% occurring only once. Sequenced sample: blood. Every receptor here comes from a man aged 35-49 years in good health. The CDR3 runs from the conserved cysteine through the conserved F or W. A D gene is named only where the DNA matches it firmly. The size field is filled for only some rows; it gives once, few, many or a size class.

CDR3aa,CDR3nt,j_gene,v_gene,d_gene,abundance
CASSRLLAGDYNEQFF,TGCGCCAGCAGCCGCCTACTAGCGGGGGACTACAATGAGCAGTTCTTC,TRBJ2-1,TRBV5-1,TRBD2,NA
CASSLGKGNNEQFF,TGCGCCAGCAGCTTGGGGAAAGGAAACAATGAGCAGTTCTTC,TRBJ2-1,TRBV5-1,NA,once
CASSVASGDGYNEQFF,TGTGCCAGCAGCGTAGCTTCAGGGGATGGCTACAATGAGCAGTTCTTC,TRBJ2-1,TRBV9,NA,NA
CASSRRQDYGYTF,TGTGCCAGCAGCAGACGACAGGACTATGGCTACACCTTC,TRBJ1-2,TRBV9,NA,few
CASSQEAGNVPDTQYF,TGTGCCAGCAGCCAAGAAGCAGGAAATGTCCCAGATACGCAGTATTTT,TRBJ2-3,TRBV3-1,NA,few
CASSPWSAGGYTF,TGTGCCAGCAGCCCGTGGTCGGCCGGAGGCTACACCTTC,TRBJ1-2,TRBV3-1,NA,NA
CASRGTSGIAGELFF,TGTGCCAGCAGAGGGACTAGCGGGATCGCCGGGGAGCTGTTTTTT,TRBJ2-2,TRBV7-8,TRBD2,NA
CASSSLTRDSTDTQYF,TGTGCCAGCAGTTCGCTAACAAGGGACAGCACAGATACGCAGTATTTT,TRBJ2-3,TRBV28,NA,NA
CASNPRGGGSNQPQHF,TGTGCCAGCAACCCAAGGGGGGGTGGCAGCAATCAGCCCCAGCATTTT,TRBJ1-5,TRBV6-6,NA,many
CASSVAEGNYGYTF,TGTGCCAGCAGCGTAGCAGAGGGTAACTATGGCTACACCTTC,TRBJ1-2,TRBV9,NA,NA
CASSGENYGYTF,TGCGCCAGCAGCGGGGAAAACTATGGCTACACCTTC,TRBJ1-2,TRBV5-1,NA,many
CASSRGSGYETQYF,TGTGCCAGCAGTAGAGGGTCAGGGTACGAGACCCAGTACTTC,TRBJ2-5,TRBV11-2,NA,NA
CSARDPREGGPDTQYF,TGCAGTGCTAGAGATCCACGGGAAGGAGGCCCAGATACGCAGTATTTT,TRBJ2-3,TRBV20-1,NA,NA
CSATRGAFTDTQYF,TGCAGTGCCACGAGGGGCGCCTTCACAGATACGCAGTATTTT,TRBJ2-3,TRBV20-1,NA,NA